This entry lists 27 T cell receptor beta chains sequenced from one sample in a study of shared clonotypes between healthy human individuals. Naive CD8 cells lacked CD45RO, underwent positive selection for CCR7 and left out terminally differentiated effector memory CD45RA+ cells. Using immunoSEQ multiplex PCR, the repertoire was profiled, and TCRdb retains in-frame clones only, with some absent. Of about 1.9 million clones in the sample, 85% to 95% were seen once. Sample: naive CD8+ T cells from PBMCs. The receptors were gathered from a young man in good health. Some clones in this sample may be carry-over from other donors' samples.

On this clone: Different DNA sequences within this sample yield the same CDR3. The CDR3 spells CASRGDNEQFF. For the CDR3, the DNA is TGTGCCAGCAGAGGAGACAATGAGCAGTTCTTC. The chain links TRBV9 to TRBJ2-1; D remains unclear. The CDR3 consists of 11 residues. V lost 5 bases and J lost 5, with 5 bases in between. Germline CDR1 and CDR2: SGDLS and YYNGEE.

This chain uses TRBV28 with TRBJ2-5, with D possibly being TRBD2 (5 bases). CDR1 and CDR2 from the germline V gene are MDHEN and SYDVKM. V lost 5 bases and J lost 4, with 17 bases in between. This CDR3 is built from 15 residues. The CDR3 is CASSTDLIEGETQYF. The CDR3 nucleotides read TGTGCCAGCAGTACGGACTTAATAGAGGGAGAGACCCAGTACTTC. The whole variable domain, remainder taken from reference TRBV28 and TRBJ2-5, is DVKVTQSSRYLVKRTGEKVFLECVQDMDHENMFWYRQDPGLGLRLIYFSYDVKMKEKGDIPEGYSVSREKKERFSLILESASTNQTSMYLCASSTDLIEGETQYFGPGTRLLVL.

This chain connects TRBV7-6 to TRBJ2-1, with TRBD1 matching over 7 bases. This CDR3 region has 15 residues. J gave up 6 bases and V 2 bases, and 7 bases lay outside the gene matches. The germline CDR1 and CDR2 sequences are SGHVS and FNYEAQ. For the CDR3, the DNA is TGTGCCAGCAGCTTACGGCAGGGGGATGGCAATGAGCAGTTCTTC. It is translated as CASSLRQGDGNEQFF.

The chain links TRBV7-8 to TRBJ2-7; 8 bases are a match to TRBD1. There are 14 residues in the CDR3. V lost 4 bases to trimming and J lost 3 bases; unmatched junction nucleotides: 5. CDR1 is SGHVS, CDR2 FQNEAQ, per germline. Written as DNA, the CDR3 is TGTGCCAGCAGCTCGGACAGGGCGGGCTACGAGCAGTACTTC. Translation: CASSSDRAGYEQYF.

The rearrangement uses TRBV27 and TRBJ2-7, with 7 positions matching TRBD2. This CDR3 comprises 15 residues. Germline CDR1 and CDR2: MNHEY and SMNVEV (reference sequence). With 5 bases clipped from V and 2 bases from J, the junction kept 9 bases outside the gene matches. The CDR3 sequence: CASSPAGVGAYEQYF. CDR3 in DNA: TGTGCCAGCAGTCCTGCGGGAGTGGGGGCCTACGAGCAGTACTTC.

This clone appeared a single time. The chain joins TRBV28 to TRBJ2-4, with a tentative D call TRBD1 (5 bases). Looked up from germline, CDR1 is MDHEN and CDR2 is SYDVKM. The V end was cut by 3 bases, the J end by 6 bases, with 12 bases between. There are 14 residues in the CDR3. The CDR3: CASSLGRRGNIQYF. Written as DNA, the CDR3 is TGTGCCAGCAGTTTGGGGCGAAGGGGAAACATTCAGTACTTC.

The chain joins TRBV7-9 to TRBJ1-3, with a weak D call TRBD1 (5 bases). The V end lost 11 bases, the J end lost 4 bases, and 24 bases lay between the germline ends. This CDR3 is built from 16 residues. CDR1 and CDR2 (germline): SEHNR, FQNEAQ (reference sequence). The CDR3 reads CAGAQWSGPSGNTIYF. The CDR3 bases are TGTGCCGGGGCCCAGTGGTCCGGGCCGAGCGGAAACACCATATATTTT.

This clone was recorded a few times. Sequence at one end of the junction differs from germline and may be a read error. This rearrangement joins TRBV7-9 to TRBJ1-1; D not certain. The CDR3 consists of 9 residues. The V gene's germline CDR1 is SEHNR and CDR2 FQNEAQ (reference sequence). As DNA, the CDR3 is TGTGCCAGCAGCCCCCTGGTCGTCTTT. The encoded protein is CASSPLVVF.

This chain links TRBV18 with TRBJ1-2; D is undetermined. The germline V gene has CDR1 KGHSH and CDR2 LQKENI. With 0 bases removed from V and 2 bases from J, the gap between germline ends came to 10 bases. This CDR3 region has 15 residues. This chain's CDR3 is CASSPPSSLNYGYTF. The DNA of the CDR3 is TGTGCCAGCTCACCACCATCTTCACTCAACTATGGCTACACCTTC.

The gene calls are TRBV7-9 and TRBJ2-5; the D gene is possibly TRBD1 (6 bases). V was trimmed by 5 bases and J by 1 base, leaving 11 bases between them. Germline lookup yields CDR1 SEHNR and CDR2 FQNEAQ (reference sequence). This CDR3 contains 14 residues. CDR3 in amino acids: CASSRDTTQETQYF. The CDR3 DNA follows: TGTGCCAGCAGCCGGGACACCACCCAAGAGACCCAGTACTTC. The complete variable domain, with remaining parts taken from reference TRBV7-9 and TRBJ2-5, reads DTGVSQNPRHKITKRGQNVTFRCDPISEHNRLYWYRQTLGQGPEFLTYFQNEAQLEKSRLLSDRFSAERPKGSFSTLEIQRTEQGDSAMYLCASSRDTTQETQYFGPGTRLLVL.

The chain joins TRBV7-9 to TRBJ1-1, with TRBD1 matching 12 bases. V was pared by 6 bases and J by 4 bases, with 9 bases of the junction left unmatched. The germline V gene has CDR1 SEHNR and CDR2 FQNEAQ (reference sequence). The CDR3 is 16 residues long. CDR3 nucleotides: TGTGCCAGCAGATCCCCGGGACAGGGGGCCAGCACTGAAGCTTTCTTT. Translation gives CASRSPGQGASTEAFF.

CDR3 region: CASSLIKTQYF. CDR3 DNA sequence: TGTGCCAGCAGCCTGATAAAGACCCAGTACTTC. The chain links TRBV28 to TRBJ2-5, with D unclear. V was pared by 6 bases and J by 6 bases, with 8 bases between. There are 11 residues in the CDR3. Germline V gene lookup returns CDR1 MDHEN and CDR2 SYDVKM.

The chain has TRBV6-5 and TRBJ1-4; 8 bases align to TRBD1. CDR3 length equals 14 residues. Trimming took 5 bases from V and 5 from J; bases not matched to a gene: 4. Germline loops: CDR1 MNHEY, CDR2 SVGAGI. This chain's CDR3 is CASSPGTGNEKLFF. The DNA for the CDR3 is TGTGCCAGCAGTCCTGGGACAGGCAATGAAAAACTGTTTTTT.

The chain carries TRBV5-1 and TRBJ1-1; 10 nucleotides align to TRBD1. The CDR3 is 17 amino acids. Per the germline V gene, CDR1 is SGHRS and CDR2 is YFSETQ. With 2 bases clipped from V and 3 bases from J, the junction kept 10 bases outside the gene matches. CDR3 sequence: CASSFRGQGRFDTEAFF. The DNA for the CDR3 is TGCGCCAGCAGCTTTAGGGGACAGGGGAGATTCGACACTGAAGCTTTCTTT. Drawing the rest from reference TRBV5-1 and TRBJ1-1, the complete variable domain is KAGVTQTPRYLIKTRGQQVTLSCSPISGHRSVSWYQQTPGQGLQFLFEYFSETQRNKGNFPGRFSGRQFSNSRSEMNVSTLELGDSALYLCASSFRGQGRFDTEAFFGQGTRLTVV.

The chain combines TRBV6-5 with TRBJ1-1, with 11 bases that match TRBD1. The germline CDR1 and CDR2 sequences are MNHEY and SVGAGI. Trimming removed 1 base from V and 4 bases from J; junction bases left unmatched: 2. CDR3 length: 15 residues. This chain's CDR3 is CASSYFGTGGTEAFF. The DNA of the CDR3 is TGTGCCAGCAGTTACTTCGGGACAGGGGGCACTGAAGCTTTCTTT.

Concerning this clone itself: This specimen includes other DNA sequences encoding the same CDR3. This chain's CDR3 is CASSQEDSSYEQYF. The CDR3 DNA reads TGCGCCAGCAGCCAAGAGGACAGTTCCTACGAGCAGTACTTC. V is TRBV4-1 and J is TRBJ2-7, with D possibly matching TRBD1 (6 bases). The CDR3 covers 14 residues. Trimming stripped 0 bases from V and 1 base from J, with 7 bases between. Germline CDR1 and CDR2: MGHRA and YSYEKL.

In this sample, this clone turned up once. The genes are TRBV7-8 and TRBJ1-4; tentatively, D is TRBD1 (5 bases). The germline V and J ends were trimmed by 5 bases and 7 bases, with 14 bases remaining between them. CDR1 and CDR2 (germline): SGHVS, FQNEAQ. CDR3 size: 14 residues. The CDR3 loop reads CASSETGRGEKLFF. The CDR3 nucleotides are TGTGCCAGCAGCGAAACAGGCCGGGGTGAAAAACTGTTTTTT.

The rearrangement joins TRBV7-9 to TRBJ1-1; D call uncertain. Per the germline V gene, CDR1 is SEHNR and CDR2 is FQNEAQ (reference sequence). V was cut by 1 base and J by 1 base, with 10 bases left in between. The CDR3 spans 15 residues. The CDR3 sequence: CASSLGAPTNTEAFF. In DNA form, the CDR3 reads TGTGCCAGCAGCTTAGGGGCCCCTACGAACACTGAAGCTTTCTTT. Looking up the rest from reference TRBV7-9 and TRBJ1-1 gives the full variable domain: DTGVSQNPRHKITKRGQNVTFRCDPISEHNRLYWYRQTLGQGPEFLTYFQNEAQLEKSRLLSDRFSAERPKGSFSTLEIQRTEQGDSAMYLCASSLGAPTNTEAFFGQGTRLTVV.

V usage is TRBV2 and J usage is TRBJ2-3, with D uncertain. The V gene's germline CDR1 is SNHLY and CDR2 FYNNEI. V was trimmed by 3 bases and J by 6 bases, leaving 10 bases between them. This CDR3 region has 13 residues. The CDR3 here is CASSDRISDTQYF. In DNA form, the CDR3 reads TGTGCCAGCAGTGATCGGATTTCCGATACGCAGTATTTT.

The chain employs TRBV11-2 and TRBJ2-7, with TRBD2 matching 9 bases. The V gene end was trimmed by 4 bases and the J gene end by 2 bases; junction bases not matched to a gene: 9. There are 16 residues in the CDR3. The germline gives CDR1 SGHAT, CDR2 FQNNGV. CDR3 in amino acids: CASSSRSGSGAYEQYF. CDR3 nucleotide sequence: TGTGCCAGCAGCTCTCGTAGCGGGAGTGGGGCCTACGAGCAGTACTTC.

This chain links TRBV7-8 with TRBJ2-7; possibly TRBD2 for D (5 bases). This CDR3 is 13 amino acids long. CDR1 SGHVS and CDR2 FQNEAQ come from the germline V gene. Deletions cut 4 bases from V and 5 bases from J, with 12 bases between. This CDR3 reads CASSSKWGDEQYF. The CDR3 DNA reads as TGTGCCAGCAGCTCGAAGTGGGGAGACGAGCAGTACTTC. The entire variable domain, with the rest obtained from reference TRBV7-8 and TRBJ2-7, is as follows: GAGVSQSPRYKVAKRGQDVALRCDPISGHVSLFWYQQALGQGPEFLTYFQNEAQLDKSGLPSDRFFAERPEGSVSTLKIQRTQQEDSAVYLCASSSKWGDEQYFGPGTRLTVT.

This clone is a singleton in its sample. The J gene is TRBJ2-1, the V gene TRBV4-1; maybe TRBD2 (5 bases). Trimming stripped 0 bases from V and 0 bases from J, with 15 bases between. CDR1 MGHRA and CDR2 YSYEKL come from the germline V gene. The CDR3 extends over 18 amino acids. CDR3 nucleotide sequence: TGCGCCAGCAGCCAAGATCGGCTCCGGGAACGCTCCTACAATGAGCAGTTCTTC. It translates to CASSQDRLRERSYNEQFF.

The chain couples TRBV28 to TRBJ2-7; 9 bases are a match to TRBD2. From germline, CDR1 is MDHEN and CDR2 SYDVKM. The J segment lost 1 base and the V segment lost 10 bases, leaving 8 bases of the junction unmatched. This CDR3 has 14 residues. The CDR3 nucleotides are TGTGCCACCACGGGACTAGCACTTTCCTACGAGCAGTACTTC. Translation gives CATTGLALSYEQYF.

The rearrangement uses TRBV14 and TRBJ2-7; D is possibly TRBD2 (6 bases). The CDR3 runs 14 residues. CDR1 and CDR2 from the germline V gene are SGHDN and FVKESK. V lost 1 base and J 3 bases, leaving 10 bases between the germline ends. The CDR3 DNA is TGTGCCAGCAGCCAAGTAGGGACTTACTACGAGCAGTACTTC. Translation gives CASSQVGTYYEQYF.

The CDR3 DNA follows: TGTGCCAGCAGCTTATTGACAGAGAACACTGAAGCTTTCTTT. This translates into CASSLLTENTEAFF. The chain is built from TRBV7-9 and TRBJ1-1, with D possibly matching TRBD1 (5 bases). Between the trimmed V and J ends, which lost 2 bases and 1 base, there was a span of 8 bases. The CDR3 consists of 14 residues. CDR1 and CDR2 (germline): SEHNR, FQNEAQ (reference sequence).

The V and J genes are TRBV21-1 and TRBJ1-5; the D call TRBD1 from the table was never checked on the DNA. TRBV21-1 counts as a pseudogene. CDR3 size: 17 residues. This CDR3 is CASSKGGAGYSNQPQHF. In DNA, the CDR3 is TGTGCCAGCAGCAAAGGTGGGGCAGGCTATAGCAATCAGCCCCAGCATTTT.

The J gene is TRBJ2-7, the V gene TRBV2; 7 positions match TRBD2. CDR3 length: 12 residues. The germline gives CDR1 SNHLY, CDR2 FYNNEI. The CDR3 is CVVIGTTYEQYF. CDR3 coding DNA: TGTGTAGTTATAGGGACTACATACGAGCAGTACTTC.